The rows below give T cell receptor beta chains drawn from one sample of a study of shared clonotypes between healthy human individuals. The data were produced by immunoSEQ multiplex PCR, yet TCRdb's version contains in-frame clones alone and is incomplete. The table includes about 2.1 million clones, approximately 92% detected once. Sequencing was done on a sample of naive CD8+ T cells from PBMCs. The receptors were gathered from a man aged 18 to 35 in good health. Some clones in this sample may be carry-over from other donors' samples. Each CDR3 is given without its conserved first and last residue.

V gene	CDR3 protein
TRBV9	ASSGTAGLAGELF
TRBV4-2	ASSQEASGHYEQY
TRBV19	ASSTGRSTSYYGYT
TRBV27	ASSPLTRDIHH
TRBV13	ASSTEQGRSGNTIY
TRBV11-3	ASSPGTGGTGELF
TRBV29-1	SVRARTYEQY
TRBV14	ASSRVTGHLNTEAF
TRBV4-3	ASSQSMQGFGMNTEAF
TRBV2	ASFLPGPSYEQY
TRBV29-1	SAHSEGGNIQY
TRBV28	ASSLRRYNYGYT
TRBV7-9	ASSQPLASGTGELF
TRBV19	ASSIWPGSSYEQY
TRBV10-2	ASNSRTGYNEQF
TRBV7-6	ASSLDRSGTYEQY
TRBV9	ASSVGSTGDYEQY
TRBV27	ASSLGMNTEAF
TRBV6-5	ASSYSIFVQGHEQY
TRBV27	ASSLYAPITEQY
TRBV9	ASSTGLARNEQF
TRBV4-3	ASSQDRGNTIY
TRBV28	ASSPQGVEGYT
TRBV7-8	ASSSRLAATTEDTQY
TRBV28	ASSPSRDTNQPQH
TRBV9	ASSPGGSSTDTQY
TRBV28	ASRRGTIYNEQF
TRBV14	ASSQVTDSYEQY
TRBV30	AWSVTGFSEQY
TRBV4-1	ASSLRGEHKNEKLF
TRBV5-4	ASSSRQGAGGNTIY
TRBV28	ASSTAFYEQY
TRBV4-2	ASSQGGQGYNEQF